This T cell receptor beta chain was retrieved from a study of blood T cell repertoires in COVID-19. The overall study: Italy, Spain and the United States were the sources of the convalescent and acute COVID-19 samples. The cDNA or gDNA used as material had been derived from T cells, B-cell-depleted T cells, or PBMCs.

In the source study's methods: Reference gene primer amplification in the assay estimated nucleated cell counts. Clones were read by immunoSEQ multiplex PCR, and TCRdb kept only the in-frame ones, dropping some. D and trimming were read from the DNA, whereas the V and J calls and clone size are those reported in that table. This sample has roughly 110,000 clones, with approximately 80% found just once. Germline V gene sequence: CDR1 MDHEN, CDR2 SYDVKM. V gave up 2 bases and J gave up 4 bases, with 11 bases separating them. This CDR3 is built from 14 residues. The chain links TRBV28 to TRBJ1-2, with D unresolved. The sequence came from a man older than 75 with COVID-19, enrolled during active disease. The sequencing sample was made of peripheral blood. The chain's CDR3 is CASSLLPGFYGYTF. The CDR3 bases are TGTGCCAGCAGTTTACTTCCGGGGTTCTATGGCTACACCTTC.